This entry lists 29 T cell receptor beta chains sequenced from one sample in a study of technical replicates of blood from a few donors. This table comes from immunoSEQ multiplex PCR, and its TCRdb copy is limited to in-frame clones, with some not included. The sample has around 62,000 clones, around 97% seen once. Sequenced: T cells isolated from PBMCs. The receptor set was obtained from a human donor in good health.

V is TRBV6-6 and J is TRBJ1-1; tentatively, D is TRBD1 (5 bases). The CDR3 is made up of 16 amino acids. The ends were cut back, 7 bases at V and 1 base at J, with 19 bases in the middle. Germline loops: CDR1 MNHNY, CDR2 SVGAGI (reference sequence). The CDR3 sequence: CASNSFAGLGNTEAFF. The CDR3 DNA follows: TGTGCCAGCAATTCATTTGCAGGGTTGGGGAACACTGAAGCTTTCTTT.

The J gene is TRBJ1-3, the V gene TRBV9; perhaps TRBD1 as D (5 bases). V lost 0 bases and J 0 bases, leaving 7 bases between the germline ends. Germline values: CDR1 SGDLS, CDR2 YYNGEE. CDR3 length: 15 residues. CDR3 in amino acids: CASSVEGYSGNTIYF. The CDR3 DNA reads TGTGCCAGCAGCGTAGAGGGGTACTCTGGAAACACCATATATTTT.

The chain couples TRBV5-1 to TRBJ1-1, with D possibly being TRBD1 (5 bases). CDR3 length equals 15 residues. With 0 bases removed from V and 0 bases from J, the gap between germline ends came to 9 bases. Germline V gene sequence: CDR1 SGHRS, CDR2 YFSETQ. Here the CDR3 reads CASSLAGTMNTEAFF. The CDR3 DNA reads TGCGCCAGCAGCTTGGCAGGGACTATGAACACTGAAGCTTTCTTT.

The chain carries TRBV7-9 and TRBJ2-2; maybe TRBD2 (5 bases). The CDR3 is 16 amino acids. V lost 5 bases and J lost 3, with 16 bases in between. The germline gives CDR1 SEHNR, CDR2 FQNEAQ (reference sequence). The CDR3 protein is CASSQRSSQDTGELFF. In nucleotides, the CDR3 is TGTGCCAGCAGCCAGCGGAGTAGCCAGGACACCGGGGAGCTGTTTTTT.

The chain uses TRBV25-1 and TRBJ2-2, with 9 bases identical to TRBD2. Germline lookup yields CDR1 MGHDK and CDR2 SYGVNS. CDR3 length equals 15 residues. V was pared by 7 bases and J by 4 bases, with 7 bases of the junction left unmatched. The CDR3 bases are TGTGCCAGCAATAAAGCGGGAGGTTTCACCGGGGAGCTGTTTTTT. It encodes CASNKAGGFTGELFF.

The chain employs TRBV13 and TRBJ1-2; 8 bases fit TRBD1. With 0 bases clipped from V and 8 bases from J, the junction kept 2 bases outside the gene matches. The germline CDR1 and CDR2 sequences are PRHDT and FYEKMQ (reference sequence). The CDR3 runs 13 residues. The CDR3: CASSLGRGRGYTF. The DNA for the CDR3 is TGTGCCAGCAGCTTAGGCAGGGGGCGAGGCTACACCTTC. Using reference TRBV13 and TRBJ1-2 for the parts outside the CDR3, the full variable domain is AAGVIQSPRHLIKEKRETATLKCYPIPRHDTVYWYQQGPGQDPQFLISFYEKMQSDKGSIPDRFSAQQFSDYHSELNMSSLELGDSALYFCASSLGRGRGYTFGSGTRLTVV.

V usage is TRBV25-1 and J usage is TRBJ2-2; 7 bases line up with TRBD1. J was trimmed by 6 bases and V by 11 bases; bases with no gene match: 12. This CDR3 spans 14 amino acids. The germline V gene has CDR1 MGHDK and CDR2 SYGVNS. The CDR3 nucleotides read TGTGCCCCTATCAGGGACAGATCGGCCGGGGAGCTGTTTTTT. Its translation is CAPIRDRSAGELFF.

J is TRBJ1-1 and V is TRBV7-9, with D perhaps matching TRBD1 (5 bases). V lost 3 bases to trimming and J lost 1 base, with 6 bases between them. CDR3 length equals 13 residues. CDR1 is SEHNR, CDR2 FQNEAQ, per germline (reference sequence). The CDR3 sequence: CASSFQGNTEAFF. DNA for the CDR3: TGTGCCAGCAGCTTTCAGGGGAACACTGAAGCTTTCTTT.

V and J are TRBV28 and TRBJ2-7, with 7 bases fitting TRBD2. The trim removed 7 bases at V and 4 bases at J, leaving 7 bases unmatched. The germline gives CDR1 MDHEN, CDR2 SYDVKM. There are 13 residues in the CDR3. CDR3 DNA sequence: TGTGCCAGCAATTCAGGGACTACTTACGAGCAGTACTTC. It yields the protein CASNSGTTYEQYF.

The chain carries TRBV7-9 and TRBJ2-1, with D possibly matching TRBD1 (6 bases). The V end lost 7 bases, the J end lost 8 bases, and 15 bases lay between the germline ends. The CDR3 runs 13 residues. Germline CDR1 and CDR2: SEHNR and FQNEAQ (reference sequence). The CDR3 coding sequence is TGTGCCAGCACCCAGGTAAAGGGGGATGAGCAGTTCTTC. Translating gives CASTQVKGDEQFF. Complete variable domain (other parts from reference TRBV7-9 and TRBJ2-1): DTGVSQNPRHKITKRGQNVTFRCDPISEHNRLYWYRQTLGQGPEFLTYFQNEAQLEKSRLLSDRFSAERPKGSFSTLEIQRTEQGDSAMYLCASTQVKGDEQFFGPGTRLTVL.

Points on this clone: Other DNA variants within this sample encode the same CDR3. The V and J genes are TRBV2 and TRBJ1-2; D not resolved. The germline V and J ends were trimmed by 3 bases and 2 bases, with 4 bases remaining between them. The CDR3 is 12 residues long. Germline V gene data show CDR1 as SNHLY and CDR2 as FYNNEI. The CDR3 nucleotides are TGTGCCAGCAGTGACTTGAACTATGGCTACACCTTC. It is translated as CASSDLNYGYTF.

V usage is TRBV5-4 and J usage is TRBJ2-2, with 8 bases that match TRBD2. Trimming cost V 4 bases and J 2 bases; bases outside gene matches: 4. This CDR3 is 15 amino acids long. Germline V CDR1 and CDR2: SGHNT, YYREEE (reference sequence). CDR3 coding DNA: TGTGCCAGCAGCGAGGGACTAGTTAACACCGGGGAGCTGTTTTTT. Translation: CASSEGLVNTGELFF.

The chain carries TRBV9 and TRBJ2-7; weak D call: TRBD1 (6 bases). The V and J ends lost 4 bases and 2 bases respectively, with 13 bases between them. The CDR3 consists of 14 residues. The germline CDR1 and CDR2 sequences are SGDLS and YYNGEE. This chain's CDR3 is CASSPGTPAYEQYF. CDR3 in DNA: TGTGCCAGCAGCCCCGGGACACCTGCCTACGAGCAGTACTTC.

The chain joins TRBV30 to TRBJ1-2, with D perhaps matching TRBD1 (5 bases). The CDR3 covers 17 residues. Trimming cost V 2 bases and J 1 base, with 20 bases left between them. The germline V gene encodes CDR1 GTSNPN and CDR2 SVGIG (reference sequence). In nucleotides, the CDR3 is TGTGCCTGGAGTCAGCAGGGTTTAGGTGTGGGTAACTATGGCTACACCTTC. Translated, it gives CAWSQQGLGVGNYGYTF.

The CDR3 DNA follows: TGTGCCAGCTCACCCGGGACAGATAATGAAAAACTGTTTTTT. This sequence encodes CASSPGTDNEKLFF. The J gene is TRBJ1-4, the V gene TRBV18; 7 nucleotides line up with TRBD1. This CDR3 is 14 amino acids long. Looked up from germline, CDR1 is KGHSH and CDR2 is LQKENI. V trimming: 3 bases; J trimming: 4 bases; junction bases outside the gene matches: 2.

This clone was seen a single time. The chain carries TRBV7-2 and TRBJ1-5; maybe TRBD1 (5 bases). CDR3 length: 16 amino acids. Per germline, CDR1 SGHTA and CDR2 FQGNSA. Trimming cost V 4 bases and J 5 bases, with 18 bases left between them. The CDR3 region has the DNA TGTGCCAGCAGCTCGGGGGGTGCGGGACTACATCAGCCCCAGCATTTT. Translation gives CASSSGGAGLHQPQHF. Full variable domain (remainder filled in from reference TRBV7-2 and TRBJ1-5): GAGVSQSPSNKVTEKGKDVELRCDPISGHTALYWYRQSLGQGLEFLIYFQGNSAPDKSGLPSDRFSAERTGGSVSTLTIQRTQQEDSAVYLCASSSGGAGLHQPQHFGDGTRLSIL.

This chain joins TRBV5-4 and TRBJ2-3, with D tentatively TRBD2 (6 bases). Deletions cut 4 bases from V and 0 bases from J, with 12 bases between. This CDR3 contains 15 residues. The germline gives CDR1 SGHNT, CDR2 YYREEE (reference sequence). The CDR3 is CASSPSSASTDTQYF. The CDR3 nucleotides are TGTGCCAGCAGCCCCTCTAGCGCTAGCACAGATACGCAGTATTTT.

The chain has TRBV5-4 and TRBJ2-7; tentative D call: TRBD2 (7 bases). The CDR3 runs to 15 residues. V was shortened by 4 bases and J by 1 base, with 15 bases between the two germline ends. Per germline, CDR1 SGHNT and CDR2 YYREEE (reference sequence). The CDR3 nucleotides read TGTGCCAGCAGCCCGGGGGGTAGGGGGTCCTACGAGCAGTACTTC. Its translation: CASSPGGRGSYEQYF.

This clone occurred once. The V and J genes are TRBV9 and TRBJ2-3; TRBD2 matches at 8 bases. CDR1 SGDLS and CDR2 YYNGEE come from the germline V gene. The CDR3 is 15 residues long. J lost 5 bases, V lost 4 bases, and 9 bases had no gene match. The CDR3 is CASSIRTSLGDTQYF. DNA of the CDR3: TGTGCCAGCAGCATCCGGACTAGCCTGGGAGATACGCAGTATTTT.

The rearrangement joins TRBV7-9 to TRBJ2-7; D may be TRBD1 (6 bases). The CDR3 consists of 12 residues. CDR1 is SEHNR, CDR2 FQNEAQ, per germline (reference sequence). V gave up 4 bases and J gave up 6 bases, with 10 bases separating them. CDR3 in amino acids: CASSWTVGEQYF. The CDR3 coding sequence is TGTGCCAGCAGCTGGACAGTGGGCGAGCAGTACTTC.

The CDR3 loop reads CASSSEAGRGSNQPQHF. In DNA form, the CDR3 reads TGTGCCAGCAGCTCAGAGGCGGGGCGGGGTAGCAATCAGCCCCAGCATTTT. This rearrangement joins TRBV11-2 to TRBJ1-5; the D gene is possibly TRBD1 (5 bases). Germline loops: CDR1 SGHAT, CDR2 FQNNGV. V shed 4 bases and J shed 0 bases, with 16 bases lying between them. CDR3 size: 17 residues.

The genes are TRBV7-9 and TRBJ1-3; possible D gene TRBD1, 5 bases. The length of the CDR3 is 14 residues. The V gene's germline CDR1 is SEHNR and CDR2 FQNEAQ (reference sequence). The V and J ends lost 5 bases and 2 bases respectively, with 10 bases between them. The CDR3 DNA sequence: TGTGCCAGCAGCCCAGGGAACGCTGGAAACACCATATATTTT. As protein: CASSPGNAGNTIYF.

V and J are TRBV30 and TRBJ2-5, with TRBD2 identical over 8 bases. The CDR3 is made up of 16 amino acids. Per germline, CDR1 GTSNPN and CDR2 SVGIG (reference sequence). V lost 0 bases to trimming and J lost 2 bases; unmatched junction nucleotides: 8. DNA of the CDR3: TGTGCCTGGAGTGTTGGAGTAGCGGGACCTCAAGAGACCCAGTACTTC. Protein: CAWSVGVAGPQETQYF.

V gene TRBV6-5 combines with J gene TRBJ2-7; TRBD1 agrees at 8 bases. V trimming: 4 bases; J trimming: 4 bases; junction bases outside the gene matches: 3. The CDR3 spans 13 residues. Per germline, CDR1 MNHEY and CDR2 SVGAGI. The CDR3 region is CASSSGGSYEQYF. CDR3 sequence (DNA): TGTGCCAGCAGTTCAGGGGGCTCGTACGAGCAGTACTTC.

The chain is built from TRBV6-5 and TRBJ1-1, with 9 bases matching TRBD1. CDR1 is MNHEY and CDR2 is SVGAGI in the germline V gene. Trimming at V came to 2 bases and at J to 1 base, leaving 2 bases not matched to a gene. This CDR3 region has 15 residues. The chain's CDR3 is CASSYVDRGNTEAFF. The CDR3 nucleotides read TGTGCCAGCAGTTACGTGGACAGGGGGAACACTGAAGCTTTCTTT.

This clone was seen a few times. This chain joins TRBV19 and TRBJ1-4; D ambiguous. Germline V lookup: CDR1 LNHDA, CDR2 SQIVND (reference sequence). This CDR3 has 14 amino acids. The V gene lost 7 bases and the J gene lost 5 bases, with 14 bases spanning the gap. The CDR3 is CASTLGGSNEKLFF. CDR3 in DNA: TGTGCCAGTACTTTAGGAGGGTCCAATGAAAAACTGTTTTTT.

CDR3 residues: CSVVYPGGYNEQFF. In DNA, the CDR3 is TGCAGCGTTGTATATCCAGGGGGCTACAATGAGCAGTTCTTC. V usage is TRBV29-1 and J usage is TRBJ2-1; 7 bases agree with TRBD1. The J segment lost 3 bases and the V segment lost 4 bases, leaving 6 bases of the junction unmatched. Germline CDR1 and CDR2: SQVTM and ANQGSEA. The CDR3 sequence is 14 residues long.

The chain links TRBV6-5 to TRBJ2-2; D unclear. The CDR3 loop spans 13 amino acids. Germline V gene data show CDR1 as MNHEY and CDR2 as SVGAGI. Trimming took off 8 bases at V and 1 base at J, with 8 bases between the two ends. CDR3 nucleotides: TGTGCCAGCCGTCTATGGAACACCGGGGAGCTGTTTTTT. Protein sequence: CASRLWNTGELFF.

CDR3 amino acids: CASSQDGLAGVRGDEQFF. CDR3 in DNA: TGCGCCAGCAGCCAAGATGGACTAGCGGGAGTTCGGGGGGATGAGCAGTTCTTC. The chain combines TRBV4-3 with TRBJ2-1; 13 nucleotides match TRBD2. Germline V CDR1 and CDR2: LGHNA, YSLEER. The CDR3 sequence is 18 residues long. The J segment lost 8 bases and the V segment lost 0 bases, leaving 10 bases of the junction unmatched.